Presented here are 28 T cell receptor beta chains from one specimen sequenced in a study of regulatory T cells in long-lasting Graves disease. As to time point: newly diagnosed GD, antithyroid drugs for less than 3 months. The TCR library was prepared using RNA isolated from PBMCs. TCR beta libraries were built with iRepertoire HTBI primers and Arm-PCR of CDR3 regions. In TCRdb, the multiplex PCR reads were re-called with MiXCR into one record per CDR3 protein. The repertoire holds about 440,000 distinct CDR3 sequences, with more than 12% as singletons. This same sample was also part of a study on T cells in Graves' hyperthyroidism and ophthalmopathy.

The sequences come from peripheral blood mononuclear cells (PBMCs), collected at new diagnosis, from a patient treated with antithyroid drugs. Receptors were obtained from a woman in her thirties with Graves disease.

Points on this clonotype: The junction does not match germline at one end; this may be a read error. CDR3 residues: CSAVGRQSTDTRYF. CDR3 nucleotides: TGCAGTGCCGTTGGACGTCAGAGCACAGATACGCGGTATTTT. The gene calls are TRBV20-1 and TRBJ2-3; D remains ambiguous. The V gene's germline CDR1 is DFQATT and CDR2 SNEGSKA (reference sequence). The CDR3 is made up of 14 amino acids.

This clonotype was picked up many times. V gene TRBV20-1 combines with J gene TRBJ2-7; possibly TRBD1 or TRBD2 for D (5 bases each). This CDR3 has 12 residues. The germline V gene has CDR1 DFQATT and CDR2 SNEGSKA (reference sequence). V lost 6 bases and J lost 4, with 13 bases in between. The CDR3 sequence is CSATGRIYEQYF. CDR3 in DNA: TGCAGTGCCACGGGACGGATATACGAGCAGTACTTC.

The genes are TRBV11-2 and TRBJ1-1; D gene uncertain. Trimming took off 1 base at V and 1 base at J, with 7 bases between the two ends. The CDR3 sequence is 14 residues long. Germline CDR1 SGHAT, CDR2 FQNNGV. CDR3 residues: CASSLVLWNTEAFF. As DNA, the CDR3 is TGTGCCAGCAGCTTAGTCCTTTGGAACACTGAAGCTTTCTTT.

In this sample, this clonotype turned up a few times. At one end the junction does not follow the germline gene, possibly because of a read error. The chain combines TRBV6-1 with TRBJ1-5; possible D gene TRBD1, 5 bases. The CDR3 spans 14 residues. Germline lookup yields CDR1 MNHNS and CDR2 SASEGT. Written as DNA, the CDR3 is TGCGCCAGCCGACCCTTGGGGACGAATCAGCCCCAGCATTTT. It translates to CASRPLGTNQPQHF.

This clonotype has at least ten counts. The rearrangement joins TRBV12-3 or TRBV12-4 to TRBJ1-3; 8 bases are shared with TRBD1. J lost 2 bases, V lost 0 bases, and 6 bases had no gene match. This CDR3 contains 17 residues. The CDR3 coding sequence is TGTGCCAGCAGTTTAGCGGGGACAGGACTAACTGGAAACACCATATATTTT. This translates into CASSLAGTGLTGNTIYF.

This clonotype was observed a handful of times. The chain couples TRBV14 to TRBJ1-6; 7 bases agree with TRBD1. This CDR3 comprises 13 residues. Trimming took 4 bases from V and 7 from J; bases not matched to a gene: 1. Germline V gene lookup returns CDR1 SGHDN and CDR2 FVKESK. CDR3 nucleotide sequence: TGTGCCAGCAGCCGACAGGGAAATTCACCCCTCCACTTT. Translating gives CASSRQGNSPLHF. The full variable domain, completed using reference TRBV14 and TRBJ1-6, is EAGVTQFPSHSVIEKGQTVTLRCDPISGHDNLYWYRRVMGKEIKFLLHFVKESKQDESGMPNNRFLAERTGGTYSTLKVQPAELEDSGVYFCASSRQGNSPLHFGNGTRLTVT.

A word on this clonotype: This probably arose from a read error, given a far larger clone one base away. V is TRBV18 and J is TRBJ2-1; D may correspond to TRBD1 or TRBD2 (5 bases each). Germline V gives CDR1 KGHSH, CDR2 LQKENI. The CDR3 is 13 amino acids. V was clipped by 3 bases and J by 13 bases, with 16 bases between them. The CDR3 sequence is CASSPGTQETQFF. The CDR3, as DNA: TGTGCCAGCTCACCCGGGACCCAAGAGACCCAGTTCTTC.

This clonotype has a count of ten or more. This chain connects TRBV12-3 or TRBV12-4 to TRBJ2-2; TRBD2 matches 7 bases. The J segment lost 4 bases and the V segment lost 3 bases, leaving 8 bases of the junction unmatched. The CDR3 is made up of 16 amino acids. CDR3: CASSLIRTRVTGELFF. The CDR3 DNA reads TGTGCCAGCAGTTTGATCCGGACTAGAGTCACCGGGGAGCTGTTTTTT.

A remark on this clonotype: Being one base from a much bigger clone, this may be a read error. V gene TRBV6-5 combines with J gene TRBJ2-2; the D gene is possibly TRBD2 (6 bases). The V end lost 2 bases, the J end lost 7 bases, and 11 bases lay between the germline ends. The CDR3 sequence is 14 residues long. CDR1 is MNHEY and CDR2 is SVGAGI in the germline V gene. For the CDR3, the DNA is TGTGCCAGCAGTTACGCGGGAACGGGCGGGGAGCTGTTTTTT. Encoded protein: CASSYAGTGGELFF.

V gene TRBV2 combines with J gene TRBJ2-1; D assignment may be TRBD1 or TRBD2 (5 bases each). The germline CDR1 and CDR2 sequences are SNHLY and FYNNEI. This CDR3 contains 12 residues. The V end was cut by 8 bases, the J end by 10 bases, with 15 bases between. CDR3 amino acids: CASWDQSGEQFF. The CDR3 region has the DNA TGTGCCAGCTGGGACCAATCAGGGGAGCAGTTCTTC.

This clonotype appeared many times. CDR3 sequence (DNA): TGTGCCAGTAGTTCTACAGGGGCTGGGGCCAACGTCCTGACTTTC. It is translated as CASSSTGAGANVLTF. The chain recombines TRBV19 with TRBJ2-6, with 7 positions matching TRBD1. The CDR3 loop spans 15 amino acids. J was trimmed by 2 bases and V by 5 bases; bases with no gene match: 3. Per the germline V gene, CDR1 is LNHDA and CDR2 is SQIVND (reference sequence).

This clonotype came up many times. The chain uses TRBV12-3 or TRBV12-4 and TRBJ2-2; D might be TRBD2 (5 bases). CDR3 size: 14 residues. Trimming removed 7 bases at V and 4 bases at J, with 13 bases between. The CDR3 nucleotides are TGTGCCAGCACCCGGGGTAGCCGCACCGGGGAGCTGTTTTTT. This gives the protein CASTRGSRTGELFF.

This clonotype was seen many times. This chain links TRBV7-2 with TRBJ2-7, with D perhaps assigned TRBD1 or TRBD2 (5 bases each). Germline loops: CDR1 SGHTA, CDR2 FQGNSA. V dropped 4 bases and J dropped 2 bases, with 12 bases sitting between them. CDR3 length: 14 amino acids. This CDR3 reads CASSSPGRTYEQYF. The CDR3 DNA follows: TGTGCCAGCAGCTCCCCGGGACGGACCTACGAGCAGTACTTC.

The gene calls are TRBV6-2 or TRBV6-3 and TRBJ2-7; 9 bases agree with TRBD1. The V gene's germline CDR1 is MNHEY and CDR2 SVGEGT. CDR3 length: 13 amino acids. The V segment lost 7 bases and the J segment 5 bases; nucleotides outside the gene matches: 6. The CDR3 coding sequence is TGTGCCAGCACACGGGACAGGGCCCACGAGCAGTACTTC. This sequence encodes CASTRDRAHEQYF.

The rearrangement links TRBV6-5 to TRBJ2-7; 8 bases align to TRBD2. The CDR3 spans 16 residues. V was clipped by 2 bases and J by 2 bases; unmatched bases: 8. Germline assignment: CDR1 MNHEY and CDR2 SVGAGI. CDR3 sequence: CASSYTPAGATYEQYF. As DNA, the CDR3 is TGTGCCAGCAGTTACACCCCAGCGGGAGCGACCTACGAGCAGTACTTC.

V usage is TRBV6-2 or TRBV6-3 and J usage is TRBJ1-5; no clear D. Germline lookup yields CDR1 MNHEY and CDR2 SVGEGT. The V end was cut by 5 bases, the J end by 2 bases, with 13 bases between. The CDR3 length is 15 residues. The CDR3 loop reads CASSDEAGGNQPQHF. As DNA, the CDR3 is TGTGCCAGCAGTGACGAGGCAGGAGGCAATCAGCCCCAGCATTTT.

The chain recombines TRBV11-2 with TRBJ2-7; TRBD1 agrees at 9 bases. Per the germline V gene, CDR1 is SGHAT and CDR2 is FQNNGV. Trimming removed 5 bases from V and 4 bases from J; junction bases left unmatched: 9. This CDR3 region has 15 residues. CDR3 nucleotides: TGTGCCAGCAGCGACTGGACAGGGGTTGAATACGAGCAGTACTTC. Protein product: CASSDWTGVEYEQYF.

This clonotype has a handful of counts. The gene calls are TRBV18 and TRBJ2-7, with D uncertain. Between the trimmed V and J ends, which lost 2 bases and 3 bases, there was a span of 17 bases. Germline V gives CDR1 KGHSH, CDR2 LQKENI. CDR3 length equals 16 residues. This CDR3 reads CASSPEGTTFLYEQYF. The CDR3, as DNA: TGTGCCAGCTCACCAGAAGGCACCACTTTCCTCTACGAGCAGTACTTC.

This clonotype showed up just a few times. The chain recombines TRBV20-1 with TRBJ1-4; D is ambiguous. Trimming pared 5 bases from V and 8 bases from J, leaving 15 bases between. Germline-derived CDR1 and CDR2 are DFQATT and SNEGSKA (reference sequence). The CDR3 covers 13 residues. This CDR3 reads CSAQRPVGEKLFF. CDR3 coding DNA: TGCAGTGCTCAGAGGCCGGTGGGGGAAAAACTGTTTTTT.

In its sample, this clonotype was seen many times. V gene TRBV12-3 or TRBV12-4 combines with J gene TRBJ1-5; unclear D gene. Trimming took 1 base from V and 6 from J, leaving 7 bases between them. There are 13 residues in the CDR3. The CDR3 nucleotides read TGTGCCAGCAGTTTAGGCGTGAGTCAGCCCCAGCATTTT. It yields the protein CASSLGVSQPQHF.

This clonotype was picked up a small number of times. The chain links TRBV29-1 to TRBJ2-7; weak D call: TRBD2 (7 bases). Per germline, CDR1 SQVTM and CDR2 ANQGSEA. V lost 6 bases, J lost 1 base, and 16 bases lay in between. The CDR3 is 14 residues long. This chain's CDR3 is CSVEGGGTSYEQYF. For the CDR3, the DNA is TGCAGCGTCGAGGGGGGGGGTACGTCCTACGAGCAGTACTTC.

Many counts were recorded for this clonotype. The genes are TRBV12-3 or TRBV12-4 and TRBJ1-1; D uncertain. The CDR3 runs to 14 residues. V was pared by 6 bases and J by 3 bases, with 14 bases between. CDR3 DNA: TGTGCCAGCAGCCCTTACACCGGTTACACTGAAGCTTTCTTT. Residues: CASSPYTGYTEAFF.

This clonotype came up many times. The V call is TRBV20-1, the J call TRBJ2-3, with D hard to call. The CDR3 runs to 13 residues. Germline CDR1 and CDR2: DFQATT and SNEGSKA (reference sequence). CDR3 amino acids: CIPWRLFTDTQYF. The CDR3 region has the DNA TGCATTCCCTGGCGGCTTTTCACAGATACGCAGTATTTT.

There are many counts of this clonotype. The chain links TRBV7-2 to TRBJ2-3; TRBD2 might be the D (6 bases). Per germline, CDR1 SGHTA and CDR2 FQGNSA. The CDR3 extends over 15 amino acids. The V end lost 1 base, the J end lost 3 bases, and 11 bases lay between the germline ends. CDR3: CASSLVGSGTDTQYF. The CDR3, as DNA: TGTGCCAGCAGCTTAGTCGGTAGCGGAACAGATACGCAGTATTTT.

Comments on this clonotype: One base separates it from a far larger clone, so it is likely a read error. The chain recombines TRBV11-2 with TRBJ2-1; D gene unclear. The J call may be wrong; the DNA end is better matched by TRBJ2-3. CDR1 is SGHAT, CDR2 FQNNGV, per germline. This CDR3 is 13 amino acids long. The DNA for the CDR3 is TGTGCCAGCAGCCCGCACACCGGTGGTACGCAGTATTTT. It is translated as CASSPHTGGTQYF.

This clonotype was recorded at least ten times. The chain couples TRBV28 to TRBJ2-6; 12 positions match TRBD2. The V and J ends lost 5 bases and 1 base, in that order; junction bases with no gene match: 12. CDR1 and CDR2 from the germline V gene are MDHEN and SYDVKM. This CDR3 region has 20 residues. Here the CDR3 reads CASSGDDLAGGLSGANVLTF. CDR3 bases: TGTGCCAGCAGTGGGGACGATCTAGCGGGAGGGCTGTCTGGGGCCAACGTCCTGACTTTC.

At least ten counts were recorded for this clonotype. This chain connects TRBV20-1 to TRBJ1-4, with D maybe TRBD1 (5 bases). V gave up 3 bases and J gave up 4 bases, with 12 bases separating them. Germline values: CDR1 DFQATT, CDR2 SNEGSKA (reference sequence). The CDR3 extends over 14 amino acids. This chain's CDR3 is CSASPTEINEKLFF. The CDR3 DNA is TGCAGTGCTAGCCCGACAGAAATTAATGAAAAACTGTTTTTT.

With regard to this clonotype: The missing conserved phenylalanine or tryptophan at the end of this CDR3 makes a read error likely. The chain couples TRBV3-1 to TRBJ2-7; 7 bases map to TRBD1. CDR3 length: 12 amino acids. Per germline, CDR1 LGHDT and CDR2 YNNKEL (reference sequence). Trimming cost V 7 bases and J 9 bases; bases outside gene matches: 9. For the CDR3, the DNA is TGTGCCAGCACCTCGACAGGGAAGGCGCAGTACCTC. Translating gives CASTSTGKAQYL.